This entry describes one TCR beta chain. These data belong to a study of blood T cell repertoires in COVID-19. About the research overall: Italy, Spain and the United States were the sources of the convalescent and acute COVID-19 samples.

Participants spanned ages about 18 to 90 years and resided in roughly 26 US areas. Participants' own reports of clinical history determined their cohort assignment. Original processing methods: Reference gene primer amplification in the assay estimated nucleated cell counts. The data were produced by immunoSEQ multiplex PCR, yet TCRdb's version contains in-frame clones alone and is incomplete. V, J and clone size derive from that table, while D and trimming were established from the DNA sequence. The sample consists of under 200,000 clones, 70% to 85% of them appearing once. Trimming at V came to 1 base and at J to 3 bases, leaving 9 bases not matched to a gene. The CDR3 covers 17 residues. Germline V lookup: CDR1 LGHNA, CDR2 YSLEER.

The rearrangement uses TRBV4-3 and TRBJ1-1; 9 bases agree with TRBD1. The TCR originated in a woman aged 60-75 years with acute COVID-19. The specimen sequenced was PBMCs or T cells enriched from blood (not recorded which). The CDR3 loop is CASSQALTGGYYTEAFF. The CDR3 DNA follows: TGCGCCAGCAGCCAAGCGCTTACAGGGGGCTATTACACTGAAGCTTTCTTT.